Following are 7 T cell receptor beta chains from one sample sequenced in a study of T cell responses to AZD1222 COVID-19 vaccine. Clones were sequenced by immunoSEQ multiplex PCR, and TCRdb holds only the in-frame ones, with some missing. Of approximately 70,000 clones listed, 88% are singletons. Specimen: peripheral blood, collected 28 days after the second dose of the MenACWY control vaccine. These TCRs come from an adult who received the MenACWY meningococcal vaccine as a control.

This chain connects TRBV28 to TRBJ1-4, with a tentative D call TRBD1 (5 bases). The V end lost 6 bases, the J end lost 8 bases, and 16 bases lay between the germline ends. This CDR3 spans 14 amino acids. Germline CDR1 and CDR2: MDHEN and SYDVKM. In DNA form, the CDR3 reads TGTGCCAGCAGGGCTCCGGGGGTACGGGAAAAACTGTTTTTT. Amino acids: CASRAPGVREKLFF. Full variable domain (outside the CDR3, taken from reference TRBV28 and TRBJ1-4): DVKVTQSSRYLVKRTGEKVFLECVQDMDHENMFWYRQDPGLGLRLIYFSYDVKMKEKGDIPEGYSVSREKKERFSLILESASTNQTSMYLCASRAPGVREKLFFGSGTQLSVL.

CDR3 DNA sequence: TGCGCCAGCAGATGGGACCAATCCAATGAGCAGTTCTTC. It specifies CASRWDQSNEQFF. The V and J genes are TRBV5-1 and TRBJ2-1, with D possibly called TRBD1 or TRBD2 (5 bases each). The ends were cut back, 5 bases at V and 6 bases at J, with 12 bases in the middle. Germline lookup yields CDR1 SGHRS and CDR2 YFSETQ. CDR3 length equals 13 residues.

The genes are TRBV9 and TRBJ1-1; TRBD1 matches at 7 bases. The CDR3 spans 16 residues. Losses at the gene ends were 3 bases for V and 0 bases for J; bases not matched to a gene: 8. Per the germline V gene, CDR1 is SGDLS and CDR2 is YYNGEE. This CDR3 reads CASSDGTADMNTEAFF. Here the CDR3 DNA reads TGTGCCAGCAGCGACGGGACAGCCGATATGAACACTGAAGCTTTCTTT.

This clone was observed once. The chain joins TRBV28 to TRBJ1-5; possibly TRBD1 for D (5 bases). Per germline, CDR1 MDHEN and CDR2 SYDVKM. This CDR3 is built from 13 residues. The V and J ends lost 7 bases and 1 base respectively, with 8 bases between them. The CDR3 DNA sequence: TGTGCCAGCATTGAGGGGAGCAATCAGCCCCAGCATTTT. Amino acids: CASIEGSNQPQHF.

The V and J genes are TRBV5-1 and TRBJ2-3, with D possibly matching TRBD2 (6 bases). This CDR3 contains 17 residues. Deletions cut 2 bases from V and 2 bases from J, with 18 bases between. In germline, CDR1 is SGHRS, CDR2 YFSETQ. As DNA, the CDR3 is TGCGCCAGCAGCTTTGTAACGGGGGTATGGGACACAGATACGCAGTATTTT. This gives the protein CASSFVTGVWDTDTQYF.

The chain links TRBV28 to TRBJ2-5; D is unclear. Per germline, CDR1 MDHEN and CDR2 SYDVKM. Trimming removed 7 bases at V and 1 base at J, with 10 bases between. CDR3 size: 13 residues. This CDR3 reads CASTKPGQETQYF. CDR3 DNA sequence: TGTGCCAGCACCAAGCCCGGCCAAGAGACCCAGTACTTC.

This sequence joins TRBV11-2 and TRBJ2-5; 9 positions agree with TRBD1. CDR3 length: 13 amino acids. Germline CDR1 and CDR2: SGHAT and FQNNGV. V shed 6 bases and J 5 bases; nucleotides not matched to a gene: 4. The CDR3 bases are TGTGCCAGCAGACAGGGGGCGAAGGAGACCCAGTACTTC. Amino acids: CASRQGAKETQYF.